Below, one TCR beta chain is given with its context. The source of the sample is a study of blood T cell repertoires in COVID-19. Background on the study: Acute and convalescent COVID-19 samples came from the United States, Italy and Spain. In each case, the material was cDNA or gDNA derived from T cells, B-cell-depleted T cells, or PBMCs.

Here immunoSEQ multiplex PCR was the method, and the copy in TCRdb shows in-frame clones only, minus some. The table shows over 250,000 clones, with 70% to 85% occurring only once. Germline lookup yields CDR1 SGHNT and CDR2 YENEEA. Trimming left V 1 base short and J 4 bases short, with 15 bases between. The CDR3 loop spans 16 amino acids. Sequencing was carried out using peripheral blood. This sequence was found in a human donor with COVID-19, enrolled during active disease. The donor label of this sample is uncertain. The rearrangement links TRBV11-3 to TRBJ2-3, with D possibly TRBD1 on 5 matching bases. This CDR3 reads CASSLGSRVGADTQYF. The CDR3 DNA follows: TGTGCCAGCAGCTTAGGATCCAGGGTTGGCGCAGATACGCAGTATTTT.